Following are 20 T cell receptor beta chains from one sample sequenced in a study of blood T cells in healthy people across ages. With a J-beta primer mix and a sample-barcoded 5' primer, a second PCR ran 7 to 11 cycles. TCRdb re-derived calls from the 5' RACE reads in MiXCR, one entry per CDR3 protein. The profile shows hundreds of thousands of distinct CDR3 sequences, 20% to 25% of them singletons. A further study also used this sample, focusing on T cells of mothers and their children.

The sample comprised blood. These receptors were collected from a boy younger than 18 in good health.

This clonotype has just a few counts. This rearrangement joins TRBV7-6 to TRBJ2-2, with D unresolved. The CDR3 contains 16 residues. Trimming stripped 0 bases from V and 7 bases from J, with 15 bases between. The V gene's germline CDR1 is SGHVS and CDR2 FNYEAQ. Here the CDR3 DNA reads TGTGCCAGCAGCTTAGCGCCTGGGTTCGGAGACGGGGAGCTGTTTTTT. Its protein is CASSLAPGFGDGELFF.

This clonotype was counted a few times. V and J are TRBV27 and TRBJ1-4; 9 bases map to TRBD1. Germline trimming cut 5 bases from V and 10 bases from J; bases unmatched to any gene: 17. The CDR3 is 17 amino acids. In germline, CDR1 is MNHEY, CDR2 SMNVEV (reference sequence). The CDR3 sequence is CASSTSTGGTYLGKLFF. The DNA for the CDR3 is TGTGCCAGCAGTACATCGACAGGGGGAACTTACTTGGGAAAACTGTTTTTT.

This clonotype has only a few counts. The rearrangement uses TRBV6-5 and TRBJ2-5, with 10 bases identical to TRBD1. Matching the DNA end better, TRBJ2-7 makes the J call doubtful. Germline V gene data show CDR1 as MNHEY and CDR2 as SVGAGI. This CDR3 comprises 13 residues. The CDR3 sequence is CASSRDRGGEQYF. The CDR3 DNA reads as TGTGCCAGCAGCCGGGACAGGGGAGGCGAGCAGTACTTC.

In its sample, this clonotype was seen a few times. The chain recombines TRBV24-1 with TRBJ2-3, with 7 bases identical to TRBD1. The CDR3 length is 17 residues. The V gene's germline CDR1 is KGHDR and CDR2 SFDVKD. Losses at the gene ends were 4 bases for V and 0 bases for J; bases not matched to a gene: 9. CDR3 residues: CATSDPYRGPSTDTQYF. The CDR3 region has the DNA TGTGCCACCAGTGACCCCTACAGGGGACCCAGCACAGATACGCAGTATTTT.

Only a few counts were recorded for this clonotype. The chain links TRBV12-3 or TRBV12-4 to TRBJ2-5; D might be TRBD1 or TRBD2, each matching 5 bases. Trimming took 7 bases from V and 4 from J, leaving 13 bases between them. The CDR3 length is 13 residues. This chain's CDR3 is CASTNRGTETQYF. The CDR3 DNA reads TGTGCCAGCACCAACCGGGGCACAGAGACCCAGTACTTC.

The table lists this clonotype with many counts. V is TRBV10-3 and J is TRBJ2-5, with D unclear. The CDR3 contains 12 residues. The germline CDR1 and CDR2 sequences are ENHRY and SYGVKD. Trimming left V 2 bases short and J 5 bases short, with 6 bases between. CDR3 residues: CAISEPRETQYF. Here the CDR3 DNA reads TGTGCCATCAGTGAGCCGCGGGAGACCCAGTACTTC.

CDR3 in amino acids: CASSPGGAAGDTQYF. In DNA, the CDR3 is TGTGCCAGCAGTCCAGGGGGCGCAGCTGGGGATACGCAGTATTTT. J is TRBJ2-3 and V is TRBV7-6; TRBD1 matches 8 bases. V trimming: 6 bases; J trimming: 6 bases; junction bases outside the gene matches: 11. Germline loops: CDR1 SGHVS, CDR2 FNYEAQ. This CDR3 spans 15 amino acids. The whole variable domain, remainder taken from reference TRBV7-6 and TRBJ2-3, is GAGVSQSPRYKVTKRGQDVALRCDPISGHVSLYWYRQALGQGPEFLTYFNYEAQQDKSGLPNDRFSAERPEGSISTLTIQRTEQRDSAMYRCASSPGGAAGDTQYFGPGTRLTVL.

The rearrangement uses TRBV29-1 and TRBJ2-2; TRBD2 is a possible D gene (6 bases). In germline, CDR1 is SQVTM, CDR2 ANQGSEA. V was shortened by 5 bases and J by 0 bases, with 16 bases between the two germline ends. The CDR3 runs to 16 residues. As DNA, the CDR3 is TGCAGCGTTTTAGAGGGAGGCCGATCGAACACCGGGGAGCTGTTTTTT. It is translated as CSVLEGGRSNTGELFF.

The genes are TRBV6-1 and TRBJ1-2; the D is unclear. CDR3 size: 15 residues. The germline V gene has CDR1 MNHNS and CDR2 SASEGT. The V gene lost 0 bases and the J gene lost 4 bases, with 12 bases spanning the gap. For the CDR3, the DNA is TGTGCCAGCAGTGAAGCAAGGACGAGATCCTATGGCTACACCTTC. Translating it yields CASSEARTRSYGYTF.

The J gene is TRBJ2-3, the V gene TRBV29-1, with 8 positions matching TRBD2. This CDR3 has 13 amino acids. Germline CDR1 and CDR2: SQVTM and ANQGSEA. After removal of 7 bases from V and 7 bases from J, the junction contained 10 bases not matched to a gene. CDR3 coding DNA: TGCAGCGCGCGATCGACTAGCGAGAATACGCAGTATTTT. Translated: CSARSTSENTQYF.

The CDR3 reads CASSPSENEGNTGELFF. CDR3 in DNA: TGCGCCAGCAGCCCTTCCGAGAATGAGGGTAACACCGGGGAGCTGTTTTTT. V usage is TRBV4-1 and J usage is TRBJ2-2, with a possible D match to TRBD2 (5 bases). V was shortened by 4 bases and J by 2 bases, with 17 bases between the two germline ends. Per germline, CDR1 MGHRA and CDR2 YSYEKL. The CDR3 is 17 residues long.

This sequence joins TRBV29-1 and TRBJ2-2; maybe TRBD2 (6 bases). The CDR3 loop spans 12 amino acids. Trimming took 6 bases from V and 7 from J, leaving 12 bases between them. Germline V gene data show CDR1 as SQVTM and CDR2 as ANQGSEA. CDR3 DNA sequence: TGCAGCGTACGGGGAGGAGACGGGGAGCTGTTTTTT. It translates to CSVRGGDGELFF.

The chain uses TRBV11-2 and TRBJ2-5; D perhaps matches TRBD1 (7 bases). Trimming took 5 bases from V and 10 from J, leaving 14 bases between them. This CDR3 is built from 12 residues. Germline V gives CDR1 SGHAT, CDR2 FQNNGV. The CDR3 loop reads CASSPDRRDQYF. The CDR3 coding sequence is TGTGCCAGCAGCCCGGACAGGAGGGACCAGTACTTC.

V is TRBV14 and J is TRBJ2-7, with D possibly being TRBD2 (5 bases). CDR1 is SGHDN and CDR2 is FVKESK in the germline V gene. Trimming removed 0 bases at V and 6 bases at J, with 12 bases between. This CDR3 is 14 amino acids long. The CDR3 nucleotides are TGTGCCAGCAGCCAAGAAGCGGTCTCCGTCGAGCAGTACTTC. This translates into CASSQEAVSVEQYF.

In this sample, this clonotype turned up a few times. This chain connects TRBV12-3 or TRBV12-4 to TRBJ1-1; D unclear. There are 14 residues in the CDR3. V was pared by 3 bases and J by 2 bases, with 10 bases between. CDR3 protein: CASSFRAGNTEAFF. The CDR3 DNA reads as TGTGCCAGCAGTTTCCGGGCAGGAAACACTGAAGCTTTCTTT.

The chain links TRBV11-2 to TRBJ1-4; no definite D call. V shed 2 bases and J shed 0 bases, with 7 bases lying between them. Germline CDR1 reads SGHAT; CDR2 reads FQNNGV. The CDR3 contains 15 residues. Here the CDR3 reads CASSLRGATNEKLFF. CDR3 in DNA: TGTGCCAGCAGCTTACGGGGAGCAACTAATGAAAAACTGTTTTTT.

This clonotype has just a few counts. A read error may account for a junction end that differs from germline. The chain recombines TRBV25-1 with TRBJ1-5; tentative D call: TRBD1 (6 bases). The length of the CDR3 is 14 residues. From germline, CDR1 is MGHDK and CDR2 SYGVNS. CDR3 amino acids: CASSAQDSIQPQHF. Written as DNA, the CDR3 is TGTGCCAGCAGTGCCCAGGACAGCATTCAGCCCCAGCATTTT.

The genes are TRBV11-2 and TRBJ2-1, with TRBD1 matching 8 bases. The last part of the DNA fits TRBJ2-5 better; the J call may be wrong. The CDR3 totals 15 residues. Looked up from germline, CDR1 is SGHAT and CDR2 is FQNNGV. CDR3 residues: CASSLVEDRGETQYF. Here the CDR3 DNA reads TGTGCCAGCAGCTTAGTAGAAGACAGGGGAGAGACCCAGTACTTC.

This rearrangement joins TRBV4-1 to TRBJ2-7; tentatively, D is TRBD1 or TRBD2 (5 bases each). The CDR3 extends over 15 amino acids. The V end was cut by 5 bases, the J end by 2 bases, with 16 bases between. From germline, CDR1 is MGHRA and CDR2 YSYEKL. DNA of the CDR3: TGCGCCAGCAGCGCAGGGAGCACAGAGGCCTACGAGCAGTACTTC. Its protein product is CASSAGSTEAYEQYF.

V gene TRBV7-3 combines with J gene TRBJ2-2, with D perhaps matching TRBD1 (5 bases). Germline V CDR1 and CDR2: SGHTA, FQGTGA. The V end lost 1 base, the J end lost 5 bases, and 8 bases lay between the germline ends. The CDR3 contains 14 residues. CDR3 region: CASSLSSGTGELFF. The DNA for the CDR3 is TGTGCCAGCAGCTTAAGTTCAGGGACCGGGGAGCTGTTTTTT.